These 9 T cell receptor beta chains came from one sample sequenced in a study of blood T cell repertoires in COVID-19. Repertoires were generated with immunoSEQ multiplex PCR, while TCRdb's copy carries only in-frame clones and drops some. The table lists 150,000 to 200,000 clones, 85% of them singletons, with about 3.5% in the top ten. Sequenced material: peripheral blood. All receptors derive from a human donor with acute or convalescent COVID-19. The donor label of this sample is uncertain.

This chain connects TRBV28 to TRBJ1-1; D remains unclear. The V gene lost 5 bases and the J gene lost 7 bases, with 23 bases spanning the gap. This CDR3 contains 16 residues. CDR1 and CDR2 from the germline V gene are MDHEN and SYDVKM. CDR3 residues: CASSPSWPPERFEAFF. In nucleotides, the CDR3 is TGTGCCAGCAGTCCTAGTTGGCCGCCGGAGAGATTTGAAGCTTTCTTT.

The rearrangement links TRBV15 to TRBJ1-1; D perhaps matches TRBD1 (5 bases). V was pared by 6 bases and J by 4 bases, with 12 bases between. Germline-derived CDR1 and CDR2 are LNHNV and YYDKDF (reference sequence). The CDR3 is 13 amino acids. The DNA for the CDR3 is TGTGCCACCAGGGAGGGGCCGGGCACTGAAGCTTTCTTT. This gives the protein CATREGPGTEAFF.

The gene calls are TRBV23-1 and TRBJ1-5; 7 nucleotides agree with TRBD1. Being an ORF, TRBV23-1 has a function that is uncertain. CDR3 length equals 17 residues. The V and J ends lost 0 bases and 1 base, in that order; junction bases with no gene match: 6. In DNA, the CDR3 is TGCGCCAGCAGTCAATCCCCAGGGGGAGTCAGCAATCAGCCCCAGCATTTT. Protein sequence: CASSQSPGGVSNQPQHF.

On this clone itself: This sample also contains other DNA sequences that code for the same CDR3. CDR3 amino acids: CASSRGSSYNEQFF. The CDR3 DNA reads TGTGCCAGCAGTCGCGGGAGCTCCTACAATGAGCAGTTCTTC. The gene calls are TRBV3-1 (or the pseudogene TRBV3-2) and TRBJ2-1; 7 nucleotides match TRBD2. Germline CDR1 is LGHDT and CDR2 is YNNKEL (reference sequence). The CDR3 has 14 amino acids. V was clipped by 6 bases and J by 0 bases; unmatched bases: 2.

The rearrangement uses TRBV11-2 and TRBJ1-6, with 7 bases lining up with TRBD1. This CDR3 region has 16 residues. Germline V gene lookup returns CDR1 SGHAT and CDR2 FQNNGV. The V segment lost 6 bases and the J segment 9 bases; nucleotides outside the gene matches: 14. CDR3 sequence (DNA): TGTGCCAGCAGTTCGACCTCGGGACAGCCCCCTTCACCCCTCCACTTT. Its translation: CASSSTSGQPPSPLHF.

The sample holds a few counts of this clone. J is TRBJ2-1 and V is TRBV7-9; 12 bases line up with TRBD1. CDR1 is SEHNR and CDR2 is FQNEAQ in the germline V gene (reference sequence). The V and J ends lost 2 bases and 0 bases, in that order; junction bases with no gene match: 8. The CDR3 runs to 19 residues. The DNA for the CDR3 is TGTGCCAGCAGCTTAAGGGGACAGGGGGCAATCAGCTCCTACAATGAGCAGTTCTTC. Protein: CASSLRGQGAISSYNEQFF.

The V gene is TRBV28, the J gene TRBJ1-3; 9 nucleotides line up with TRBD1. Trimming at V came to 5 bases and at J to 3 bases, leaving 8 bases not matched to a gene. The V gene's germline CDR1 is MDHEN and CDR2 SYDVKM. CDR3 length: 16 residues. The CDR3: CASSLGQGQIGNTIYF. The CDR3 nucleotides read TGTGCCAGCAGTCTGGGACAGGGTCAAATTGGAAACACCATATATTTT.

The chain has TRBV2 and TRBJ1-2; possibly TRBD1 for D (6 bases). Germline values: CDR1 SNHLY, CDR2 FYNNEI. V gave up 4 bases and J gave up 4 bases, with 10 bases separating them. This CDR3 is 13 amino acids long. This CDR3 reads CASSALQGYGYTF. CDR3 coding DNA: TGTGCCAGCAGTGCCCTACAGGGCTATGGCTACACCTTC.

The chain links TRBV7-3 to TRBJ1-1; TRBD1 aligns across 12 bases. CDR1 and CDR2 from the germline V gene are SGHTA and FQGTGA. The CDR3 has 14 amino acids. The trim removed 3 bases at V and 5 bases at J, leaving 1 base unmatched. The CDR3 is CASSLGQGATEAFF. The DNA for the CDR3 is TGTGCCAGCAGCTTGGGACAGGGGGCGACTGAAGCTTTCTTT.